Described below is a single TCR beta chain sequence and its context. This receptor's antigen is unknown. Qualities for individual bases were not recorded, and no much larger clone is one base off. This sample is part of a study of beta chain features in type 1 diabetes (dated by TCRdb to 2017 to 2018). General notes on the study: Patients and healthy donors did not differ in mean age, gender distribution, total cell number or subset yield. Naive and central memory subsets were obtained from all 30 or so donors, but regulatory and stem cell-like memory subsets were isolated from only 8 patients and about 8 healthy donors. A total of roughly 99,000,000 sorted cells were examined across all samples, and the number of cells per subset was strongly correlated with RNA yield. The study compared TCRB repertoires of sorted circulating CD4+ T cell subsets between recently diagnosed type 1 diabetes patients and matched healthy donors.

The High Capacity cDNA Reverse Transcription Kit was used to reverse transcribe all of the isolated RNA, meaning that expressed TCRB transcripts were what got sequenced. Deep immunoSEQ sequencing was applied to naive, central memory and regulatory T cell samples, giving an average of around 3.8 million total reads per sample. After sorted cells were lysed in RLT buffer, RNA was extracted with DNase-treated RNeasy Micro or Mini kits, with the choice depending on cell number. To prevent cross-contamination, each cell subset was processed individually, whereas patient and healthy donor samples were processed jointly. The immunoSEQ multiplex PCR was used to amplify TCRB sequences from cDNA, generating 87-bp fragments that spanned the CDR3 region. The amplicons were sequenced using the Illumina HiSeq platform. The source study handled its data this way. PCR bias was computationally corrected using synthetic template baselines, reads within Hamming distance 2 were collapsed, and singletons that could not be merged were discarded. Reads were aligned against IMGT so that V, D and J genes, CDR3 length and insertions or deletions at six rearrangement sites could be assigned. Within each subset, clonotype counts were normalized to sorted cell number, and only after that were true diversity and Gini coefficients computed with the tcR R package. The overlap coefficient, calculated on TCRB nucleotide sequences, was used to quantify repertoire sharing. Not all clones reach the TCRdb copy of this immuneACCESS table, which keeps in-frame sequences only. Checked studies attribute under half of the gap to unresolved V genes and leave the rest unexplained. That table supplies the V and J calls and clone size; D and trimming were determined from the DNA. The sample table contains some 240,000 clones; only one count was recorded for roughly a tenth of them. 1% to 1.5% of the sample belongs to the ten largest clones.

From the cysteine through the phenylalanine, the CDR3 covers 14 amino acids. Only the CDR3 DNA stays, 42 bases, in frame from base 1. CDR1 and CDR2, looked up from the germline V gene, are MNHNS and SASEGT. V gives up 5 bases and J gives up 3 bases, and the segment between their germline ends measures 11 bases. Overall results and qualifications from the work: Shorter templates might be favored by PCR, yet because patient and control samples were amplified and corrected together, any such skew would affect both groups equally. Patients with type 1 diabetes made fewer insertions and deleted more nucleotides at VDJ recombination sites, implying thymic rearrangement abnormalities. In all four CD4+ subsets, TCRB CDR3 length was moderately but significantly shorter in type 1 diabetes patients. Naive, central memory and regulatory TCRB repertoires appeared to be more similar among patients than among healthy donors. HLA sub-analyses involved small numbers of individuals, so any influence of HLA type on TCRB rearrangement remained unresolved. Because cDNA was sequenced instead of genomic DNA, highly expressing activated cells could be over-represented, though the groups showed no difference in activation or CD3 levels.

Each donor gave one peripheral blood draw, averaging roughly 0.11 L, which was collected into heparinised tubes. Using a panel that included CD45RO, CCR7, CD25, CD127, CD95 and CD27, naive, central memory, regulatory and stem cell-like memory CD4+ T cells were sorted on a BD FACSAria II. All sorted populations exceeded 95% purity. Right away, PBMCs were isolated by Lymphoprep density gradient centrifugation and were stained directly, with no culture step. To minimize batch effects, samples were stained and sorted in pairs, one healthy donor with one patient per experiment. The rearranged segments are TRBV6-1 and TRBJ1-5; the D gene cannot be named for sure. The sequenced sample was central memory CD4+ T cells from blood. This sequence was found in a man aged 18 to 29 in good health. The CDR3 corresponds to CASSLDGHNQPQHF. The DNA is as follows: TGTGCCAGCAGTCTGGACGGGCACAATCAGCCCCAGCATTTT.